These 32 T cell receptor beta chains came from one sample sequenced in a study of tumor and adjacent non-tumor tissue in lung cancer listed by TCRdb under 2018. Library prep was done by multiplex PCR. Instrument on record: Illumina HiSeq 2500. TCRbeta libraries were constructed through three rounds of nested PCR with primers (Table S4) according to protocols adapted from ARM-PCR. TCRdb redid the processing of the public reads, applying fastp at Q25 and MiXCR, and retained in-frame beta chains. Each record represents a unique CDR3 protein, reported with the most common genes and DNA among its rows. The sample includes roughly 200,000 distinct CDR3 sequences, with over 55% observed a single time. Jointly, the top ten make up under 30% of the sample. RNA was isolated from bulk, unsorted tissue, and RNA quality was assessed with a NanoDrop ND-1000 and an Agilent 2100. The sequenced material came from lung tumor tissue. The receptors here all came from a man aged 55 to 70 with non-small cell lung cancer.

About this clonotype itself: The missing conserved phenylalanine or tryptophan at the end of this CDR3 makes a read error likely. The gene calls are TRBV11-3 and TRBJ2-7, with D tentatively TRBD1 (6 bases). The V gene lost 5 bases and the J gene lost 5 bases, with 13 bases spanning the gap. This CDR3 is 13 amino acids long. Germline assignment: CDR1 SGHNT and CDR2 YENEEA. CDR3: CASSERDTDEQYY. The DNA of the CDR3 is TGTGCCAGCAGCGAGAGGGACACCGACGAGCAGTACTAC.

The chain joins TRBV20-1 to TRBJ1-2, with TRBD1 matching 7 bases. The CDR3 loop spans 15 amino acids. The germline gives CDR1 DFQATT, CDR2 SNEGSKA (reference sequence). The junction had 14 bases not matched to a gene; V was cut back by 5 bases and J by 5 bases. CDR3 amino acids: CSALRSGGRFYGYTF. The CDR3 DNA reads TGCAGTGCTCTTAGGTCAGGGGGTAGATTTTATGGCTACACCTTC.

About this clonotype: The CDR3 ends on some other residue instead of the conserved phenylalanine or tryptophan, so this is likely a read error. The genes are TRBV11-1 and TRBJ2-7, with D perhaps assigned TRBD1 or TRBD2 (5 bases each). CDR3 size: 13 residues. Germline values: CDR1 SGHAT, CDR2 FQDESV (reference sequence). CDR3 in amino acids: CASSLETGTEQYS. In DNA, the CDR3 is TGCGCCAGCAGCTTAGAAACCGGGACCGAGCAGTACTCC.

This chain links TRBV12-3 or TRBV12-4 with TRBJ2-7, with 9 bases matching TRBD1. This CDR3 has 14 residues. The V gene end was trimmed by 7 bases and the J gene end by 8 bases; junction bases not matched to a gene: 12. DNA of the CDR3: TGTGCCAGCATGACCGGGACAGGGACTTACAAGCAGTACTTC. Its protein is CASMTGTGTYKQYF.

About this clonotype itself: A junction boundary mismatches the germline segment, possibly from a read error. The gene calls are TRBV12-3 or TRBV12-4 and TRBJ2-5; D possibly matches TRBD1 or TRBD2 (5 bases each). CDR3 length equals 13 residues. CDR3 bases: TGTACCAGCAGTCAGGACTGGACTGGGGCCCAATACTTC. It yields the protein CTSSQDWTGAQYF.

The chain has TRBV13 and TRBJ2-3, with 7 bases aligning to TRBD2. There are 15 residues in the CDR3. The germline CDR1 and CDR2 sequences are PRHDT and FYEKMQ (reference sequence). V shed 9 bases, J shed 4 bases, and the junction held 13 bases outside the gene matches. CDR3 loop: CASSVSRTSSDTQYF. The CDR3 nucleotides read TGTGCCAGTAGCGTAAGTCGGACTAGTTCAGATACGCAGTATTTT. Supplemented by reference TRBV13 and TRBJ2-3, the full variable domain reads AAGVIQSPRHLIKEKRETATLKCYPIPRHDTVYWYQQGPGQDPQFLISFYEKMQSDKGSIPDRFSAQQFSDYHSELNMSSLELGDSALYFCASSVSRTSSDTQYFGPGTRLTVL.

Regarding this clonotype: The junction differs from germline at one of its ends, possibly a read error. This chain links TRBV29-1 with TRBJ1-4; D is unclear. The length of the CDR3 is 14 residues. CDR1 SQVTM and CDR2 ANQGSEA come from the germline V gene. CDR3 region: CGVEGTATNEKLFF. The CDR3 DNA reads TGCGGCGTTGAAGGAACTGCAACCAATGAAAAACTGTTTTTT.

CDR3 sequence: CSASKGLTGNQYF. The CDR3 nucleotides read TGCAGTGCTAGCAAGGGACTAACGGGAAACCAGTACTTC. The V gene is TRBV20-1, the J gene TRBJ2-5; 7 nucleotides match TRBD2. The V gene's germline CDR1 is DFQATT and CDR2 SNEGSKA (reference sequence). This CDR3 comprises 13 residues. The J segment lost 10 bases and the V segment lost 3 bases, leaving 11 bases of the junction unmatched.

The chain has TRBV29-1 and TRBJ1-1; D is undetermined. The CDR3 consists of 14 residues. With 4 bases removed from V and 0 bases from J, the gap between germline ends came to 12 bases. CDR1 and CDR2 from the germline V gene are SQVTM and ANQGSEA. In DNA, the CDR3 is TGCAGCGTTGCTGCAAGGGTGATGAACACTGAAGCTTTCTTT. Its protein is CSVAARVMNTEAFF.

For this clonotype: This may be a read error, as it is one base from a much larger clone. The J gene is TRBJ2-1, the V gene TRBV20-1; 10 bases agree with TRBD2. The germline CDR1 and CDR2 sequences are DFQATT and SNEGSKA (reference sequence). This CDR3 spans 15 amino acids. J gave up 10 bases and V 0 bases, and 9 bases lay outside the gene matches. The CDR3 nucleotides are TGCAGTGCTAGAGAGAACCTAGCGGGAGCGTTAGAGCAGTTCTTC. Protein sequence: CSARENLAGALEQFF.

A note on this clonotype: A much more abundant neighbour one base away suggests this may be a read error. J is TRBJ1-2 and V is TRBV6-1, with TRBD1 matching over 8 bases. The CDR3 is 15 amino acids. Per the germline V gene, CDR1 is MNHNS and CDR2 is SASEGT. The V segment lost 3 bases and the J segment 5 bases; nucleotides outside the gene matches: 8. The CDR3 coding sequence is TGTGCCAGCAGTGATCCGACAGGGGACTATTATGGCTACACCTTC. Translated, it gives CASSDPTGDYYGYTF.

On this clonotype: The junction departs from germline at one end; a sequencing error may be responsible. The rearrangement links TRBV11-3 to TRBJ2-3; 9 bases fit TRBD2. From germline, CDR1 is SGHNT and CDR2 YENEEA. CDR3 length: 15 amino acids. The CDR3 region has the DNA TGTGCCAGCAGCTCCGGGACTAGCATGGTAGATACACAGTATTTT. Its translation: CASSSGTSMVDTQYF.

As concerns this clonotype: One end of the junction fails to match germline, which may point to a read error. V usage is TRBV4-1 and J usage is TRBJ2-7, with 8 bases fitting TRBD2. The CDR3 totals 15 residues. Per the germline V gene, CDR1 is MGHRA and CDR2 is YSYEKL. The DNA of the CDR3 is TGCGCCAGCAGCCAAGGGACGGGGGGGGGCTACAAGCAGTACTTC. As protein: CASSQGTGGGYKQYF.

Concerning this clonotype itself: This may be a read error, as it is one base from a much larger clone. This sequence joins TRBV20-1 and TRBJ2-1; 10 nucleotides line up with TRBD2. The CDR3 has 14 residues. CDR1 and CDR2 (germline): DFQATT, SNEGSKA (reference sequence). DNA for the CDR3: TGCAATACCTCAATAGCGGGGGGTTACAATGAGCAGTTCTTC. It yields the protein CNTSIAGGYNEQFF.

Comments on this clonotype: A read error may explain this, as a much larger clone is one base away. The missing conserved phenylalanine or tryptophan at the end of this CDR3 makes a read error likely. The V call is TRBV6-5, the J call TRBJ1-6, with TRBD1 matching 7 bases. The germline gives CDR1 MNHEY, CDR2 SVGAGI. V shed 3 bases, J shed 5 bases, and the junction held 1 base outside the gene matches. The CDR3 loop spans 14 amino acids. The CDR3 loop is CASSYQGDNSPLHY. The CDR3 DNA reads as TGTGCCAGCAGTTATCAGGGGGATAATTCACCCCTCCACTAT.

This clonotype was observed a few times. This chain joins TRBV7-9 and TRBJ1-1; TRBD1 matches at 9 bases. V trimming: 5 bases; J trimming: 5 bases; junction bases outside the gene matches: 9. Germline V gene data show CDR1 as SEHNR and CDR2 as FQNEAQ (reference sequence). There are 15 residues in the CDR3. As DNA, the CDR3 is TGTGCCAGCAGCACCGCCGGGACAGGGAGGACTGAAGCTTTCTTT. Its protein is CASSTAGTGRTEAFF.

This clonotype is a singleton in its sample. The junction does not match germline at one end; this may be a read error. This chain uses TRBV20-1 with TRBJ2-7; 9 bases align to TRBD1. Germline V lookup: CDR1 DFQATT, CDR2 SNEGSKA (reference sequence). The CDR3 is made up of 13 amino acids. CDR3 protein: CIARGDRDYGQYF. Written as DNA, the CDR3 is TGCATTGCTAGGGGGGACAGGGATTACGGGCAGTACTTC.

A word on this clonotype: Since the CDR3 does not end with the conserved phenylalanine or tryptophan, this likely comes from a read error. The chain carries TRBV11-1 and TRBJ1-1, with 11 bases lining up with TRBD1. Germline V CDR1 and CDR2: SGHAT, FQDESV (reference sequence). The CDR3 totals 15 residues. The CDR3 DNA follows: TGTATCAGCAGCGCGGACGGGACAGGGGGGCTGGAGGCTTTCATT. Its translation: CISSADGTGGLEAFI.

The chain is built from TRBV24-1 and TRBJ2-7, with no clear D. Trimming pared 3 bases from V and 3 bases from J, leaving 8 bases between. This CDR3 spans 13 amino acids. The V gene's germline CDR1 is KGHDR and CDR2 SFDVKD. CDR3 region: CATSDPPGYEQYF. The CDR3 DNA reads as TGTGCCACCAGTGATCCTCCGGGCTACGAGCAGTACTTC.

Details on this clonotype: Just one base apart from a much larger clone, this may be a read error. The rearrangement joins TRBV20-1 to TRBJ1-5; tentatively, D is TRBD1 (6 bases). Matching the DNA end better, TRBJ2-3 makes the J call doubtful. CDR1 is DFQATT and CDR2 is SNEGSKA in the germline V gene (reference sequence). The CDR3 covers 13 residues. The CDR3 loop reads CSAREQGGQPQYF. The CDR3 bases are TGCAGTGCTAGAGAACAGGGCGGGCAGCCCCAGTATTTT.

There are many counts of this clonotype. The genes are TRBV6-2 or TRBV6-3 and TRBJ2-1; D perhaps matches TRBD1 (5 bases). With 6 bases removed from V and 8 bases from J, the gap between germline ends came to 11 bases. The CDR3 covers 12 residues. The germline CDR1 and CDR2 sequences are MNHEY and SVGEGT. This CDR3 reads CASSMDIDEQFF. The CDR3 DNA is TGTGCCAGCAGCATGGACATTGATGAGCAGTTCTTC.

With regard to this clonotype: Relative to the germline gene, one junction end is altered; a read error may explain this. The J gene is TRBJ2-1, the V gene TRBV5-1, with D perhaps TRBD2 (5 bases). CDR3 length: 12 residues. The V gene's germline CDR1 is SGHRS and CDR2 YFSETQ. CDR3 loop: CASSRSSSVQFF. The CDR3 DNA is TGTGCCAGCTCTAGGTCTAGCTCAGTCCAGTTCTTC.

The chain carries TRBV5-5 and TRBJ2-7; D may be TRBD1 or TRBD2 (5 bases each). In germline, CDR1 is SGHKS, CDR2 YYEKEE (reference sequence). V lost 4 bases to trimming and J lost 0 bases, with 14 bases between them. The CDR3 extends over 15 amino acids. The CDR3 DNA is TGTGCCAGCAGCGTCCGGGACGGATTCTCCTACGAGCAGTACTTC. This sequence encodes CASSVRDGFSYEQYF.

As concerns this clonotype: A much larger clone lies one base from this, so it may be a read error. J is TRBJ2-7 and V is TRBV12-3 or TRBV12-4; 7 bases fit TRBD1. The CDR3 spans 14 residues. Here the CDR3 DNA reads TGTGCCAACAGTCCACCGGGACAGCTCTACGAGCAGTACTTC. It is translated as CANSPPGQLYEQYF.

As for this clonotype: A much larger clone differs from this one at a single base, so this may be a read error. The chain uses TRBV20-1 and TRBJ2-7; 9 bases match TRBD1. The CDR3 runs 12 residues. V shed 3 bases, J shed 3 bases, and the junction held 0 bases outside the gene matches. Germline CDR1 is DFQATT and CDR2 is SNEGSKA (reference sequence). The CDR3 DNA is TGCAGTGCTAGGGACAGGGGCTACGAGCAGTACTTC. Its protein product is CSARDRGYEQYF.

As concerns this clonotype: Just one base apart from a much larger clone, this may be a read error. The CDR3 protein is CASGQKPRGGPGELFF. The CDR3 region has the DNA TGCGCCAGCGGCCAGAAGCCGCGGGGAGGCCCCGGGGAGCTGTTTTTT. J is TRBJ2-2 and V is TRBV4-1; the D gene is possibly TRBD2 (6 bases). The CDR3 has 16 residues. Germline V gene sequence: CDR1 MGHRA, CDR2 YSYEKL.

In the case of this clonotype: It may be a read error: a sequence one base away is much more abundant. The chain uses TRBV4-1 and TRBJ1-5; D call uncertain. CDR3 size: 12 residues. In germline, CDR1 is MGHRA, CDR2 YSYEKL. CDR3 sequence reads: CASSQGTQPQNF. CDR3 nucleotides: TGCGCCAGCAGCCAAGGAACGCAGCCCCAGAATTTT.

A word on this clonotype: With a much larger clone just one base away, this may be a read error. The chain links TRBV20-1 to TRBJ2-3; 11 bases match TRBD2. The length of the CDR3 is 14 residues. CDR1 is DFQATT, CDR2 SNEGSKA, per germline (reference sequence). The ends lost 5 bases at V and 5 bases at J; junction bases unmatched: 6. The CDR3 loop reads CSADLAGGRDTQYF. CDR3 coding DNA: TGCAGTGCTGACCTAGCGGGGGGCAGAGATACGCAGTATTTT.

This clonotype was detected only a few times. The chain couples TRBV6-2 or TRBV6-3 to TRBJ2-1, with D possibly matching TRBD2 (7 bases). Germline assignment: CDR1 MNHEY and CDR2 SVGEGT. Trimming stripped 6 bases from V and 7 bases from J, with 19 bases between. CDR3 length: 15 amino acids. CDR3 sequence (DNA): TGTGCCAGCAGCTCTGGGGGGGCTGGTTGGAATGAGCAGTTCTTC. Protein: CASSSGGAGWNEQFF.

As for this clonotype: A much larger clone sits a single nucleotide away, making a read error possible. V is TRBV20-1 and J is TRBJ2-7; D possibly corresponds to TRBD2 (6 bases). This CDR3 is built from 15 residues. Germline CDR1 is DFQATT and CDR2 is SNEGSKA (reference sequence). V dropped 2 bases and J dropped 5 bases, with 19 bases sitting between them. In nucleotides, the CDR3 is TGCAGTGCTAGATGTGTAGGAGGGAGCCGCGACGAGCAGTACTTC. Translation gives CSARCVGGSRDEQYF.

The V gene is TRBV7-3, the J gene TRBJ1-1, with D uncertain. Germline V gene lookup returns CDR1 SGHTA and CDR2 FQGTGA. The CDR3 consists of 13 residues. V was clipped by 1 base and J by 1 base, with 4 bases between them. CDR3 coding DNA: TGTGCCAGCAGCTTAAGACAGAACACTGAAGCTTTCTTT. Amino acid sequence: CASSLRQNTEAFF.

The CDR3 sequence is CAFGVAPTDTQYF. The CDR3, as DNA: TGTGCCTTTGGGGTGGCTCCCACAGATACGCAGTATTTT. The chain joins TRBV2 to TRBJ2-3; D is uncertain. Germline loops: CDR1 SNHLY, CDR2 FYNNEI. The CDR3 is 13 amino acids. Deletions cut 11 bases from V and 2 bases from J, with 14 bases between.